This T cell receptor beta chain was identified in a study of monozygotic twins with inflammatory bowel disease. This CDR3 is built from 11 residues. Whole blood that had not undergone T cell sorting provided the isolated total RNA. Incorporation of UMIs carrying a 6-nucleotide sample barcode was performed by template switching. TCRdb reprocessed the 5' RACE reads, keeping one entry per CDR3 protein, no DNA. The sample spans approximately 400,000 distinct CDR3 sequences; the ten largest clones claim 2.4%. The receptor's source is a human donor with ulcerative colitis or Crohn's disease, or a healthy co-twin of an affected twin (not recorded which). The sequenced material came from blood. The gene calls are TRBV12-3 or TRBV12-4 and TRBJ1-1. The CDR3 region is CASTTGVTAFF.